This is a list of T cell receptor beta chains from one sample in a study of blood T cell repertoires in COVID-19. Data came from immunoSEQ multiplex PCR; TCRdb stores just in-frame clones and leaves some out. Counted here are 200,000 to 300,000 clones, approximately 84% occurring once; the ten biggest clones make up about 3%. Sample: peripheral blood. All receptors derive from a woman aged 30 to 39 who had recovered from COVID-19. Both conserved end residues are part of each CDR3. The order of the fields is CDR3 protein, CDR3 DNA, V gene, D gene, J gene, clone size. D genes are given only for firm matches. Clone size is shown for a subset of rows, as once, few, many or a class of expanded clone.

CDR3aa: CASPSVFKTGGPYEQYF
CDR3nt: TGTGCCAGCCCGAGTGTCTTCAAGACGGGGGGACCCTACGAGCAGTACTTC
v_gene: TRBV6-4
d_gene: TRBD2
j_gene: TRBJ2-7
abundance: -

CDR3aa: CASSAGQGGEKLFF
CDR3nt: TGTGCCAGCAGCGCAGGACAGGGTGGTGAAAAACTGTTTTTT
v_gene: TRBV9
d_gene: TRBD1
j_gene: TRBJ1-4
abundance: -

CDR3aa: CASSLLAGGQETQYF
CDR3nt: TGCGCCAGCAGCTTGTTAGCGGGGGGGCAAGAGACCCAGTACTTC
v_gene: TRBV5-1
d_gene: TRBD2
j_gene: TRBJ2-5
abundance: few

CDR3aa: CASSQLIAGSTDTQYF
CDR3nt: TGCGCCAGCAGCCAACTAATAGCGGGGAGCACAGATACGCAGTATTTT
v_gene: TRBV4-1
d_gene: TRBD2
j_gene: TRBJ2-3
abundance: -

CDR3aa: CASSETPAGTGGYEQYF
CDR3nt: TGTGCCAGCAGTGAGACCCCCGCGGGAACAGGGGGGTACGAGCAGTACTTC
v_gene: TRBV2
d_gene: TRBD1
j_gene: TRBJ2-7
abundance: -

CDR3aa: CASSTDSPMGEKLFF
CDR3nt: TGCGCCAGCAGCACGGACAGCCCTATGGGTGAAAAACTGTTTTTT
v_gene: TRBV5-1
d_gene: -
j_gene: TRBJ1-4
abundance: -

CDR3aa: CASSGLAGASSYEQYF
CDR3nt: TGTGCCAGCAGTGGACTAGCGGGGGCCAGCTCCTACGAGCAGTACTTC
v_gene: TRBV9
d_gene: TRBD2
j_gene: TRBJ2-7
abundance: -

CDR3aa: CASRGAQGFEGEQYF
CDR3nt: TGTGCCAGCCGAGGGGCACAGGGATTTGAGGGAGAGCAGTACTTC
v_gene: TRBV2
d_gene: -
j_gene: TRBJ2-7
abundance: once

CDR3aa: CASSPNRVLNYGYTF
CDR3nt: TGTGCCAGCAGCCCGAACAGGGTACTGAACTATGGCTACACCTTC
v_gene: TRBV5-5
d_gene: -
j_gene: TRBJ1-2
abundance: -

CDR3aa: CASSLGVGGFAKNIQYF
CDR3nt: TGTGCCAGCAGCTTAGGAGTGGGGGGATTTGCCAAAAACATTCAGTACTTC
v_gene: TRBV7-8
d_gene: -
j_gene: TRBJ2-4
abundance: -

CDR3aa: CASSLGLAGGHTGELFF
CDR3nt: TGCGCCAGCAGCTTGGGACTAGCGGGGGGTCACACCGGGGAGCTGTTTTTT
v_gene: TRBV5-1
d_gene: TRBD2
j_gene: TRBJ2-2
abundance: -

CDR3aa: CASSLAGAGTSGYF
CDR3nt: TGTGCCAGCAGCTTGGCGGGGGCTGGAACTAGCGGGTACTTC
v_gene: TRBV5-4
d_gene: TRBD2
j_gene: TRBJ2-7
abundance: -

CDR3aa: CASSPQGEEQYF
CDR3nt: TGTGCCAGCTCACCCCAGGGGGAAGAGCAGTACTTC
v_gene: TRBV18
d_gene: TRBD1
j_gene: TRBJ2-7
abundance: -